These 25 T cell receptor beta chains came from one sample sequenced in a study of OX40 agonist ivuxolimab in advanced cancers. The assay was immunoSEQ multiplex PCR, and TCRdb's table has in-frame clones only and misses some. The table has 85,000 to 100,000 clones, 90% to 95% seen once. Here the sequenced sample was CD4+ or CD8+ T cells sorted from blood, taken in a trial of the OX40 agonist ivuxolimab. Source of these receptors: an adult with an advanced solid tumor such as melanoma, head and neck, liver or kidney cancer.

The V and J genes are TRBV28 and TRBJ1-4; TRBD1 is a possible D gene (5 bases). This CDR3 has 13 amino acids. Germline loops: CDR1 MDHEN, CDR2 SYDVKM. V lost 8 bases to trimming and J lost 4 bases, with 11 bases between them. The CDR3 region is CASRGTVNEKLFF. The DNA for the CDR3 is TGTGCCAGCCGTGGGACCGTTAATGAAAAACTGTTTTTT.

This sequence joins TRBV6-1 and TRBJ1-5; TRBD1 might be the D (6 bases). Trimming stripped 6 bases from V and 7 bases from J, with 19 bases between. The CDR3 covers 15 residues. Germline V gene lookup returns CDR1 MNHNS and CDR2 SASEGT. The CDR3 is CASSPSKGGWQPQHF. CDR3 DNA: TGTGCCAGCAGCCCTTCAAAAGGGGGTTGGCAGCCCCAGCATTTT.

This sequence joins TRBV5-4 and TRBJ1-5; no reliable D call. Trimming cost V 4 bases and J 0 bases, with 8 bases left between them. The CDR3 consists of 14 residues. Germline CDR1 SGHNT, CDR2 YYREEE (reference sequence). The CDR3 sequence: CASSRDGSNQPQHF. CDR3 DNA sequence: TGTGCCAGCAGCCGCGACGGTAGCAATCAGCCCCAGCATTTT. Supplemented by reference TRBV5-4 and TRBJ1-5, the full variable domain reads ETGVTQSPTHLIKTRGQQVTLRCSSQSGHNTVSWYQQALGQGPQFIFQYYREEENGRGNFPPRFSGLQFPNYSSELNVNALELDDSALYLCASSRDGSNQPQHFGDGTRLSIL.

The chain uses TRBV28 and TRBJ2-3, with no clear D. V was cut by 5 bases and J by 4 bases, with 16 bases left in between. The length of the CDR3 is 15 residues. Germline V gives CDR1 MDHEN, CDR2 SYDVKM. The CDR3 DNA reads TGTGCCAGCAGTACGCGCCGGGCCCGGGCAGATACGCAGTATTTT. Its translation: CASSTRRARADTQYF.

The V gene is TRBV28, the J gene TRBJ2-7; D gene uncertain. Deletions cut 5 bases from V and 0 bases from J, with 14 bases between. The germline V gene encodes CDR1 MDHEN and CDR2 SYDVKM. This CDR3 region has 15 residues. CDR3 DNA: TGTGCCAGCAGTCCTCCTGGCCACCTCTCCTACGAGCAGTACTTC. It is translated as CASSPPGHLSYEQYF.

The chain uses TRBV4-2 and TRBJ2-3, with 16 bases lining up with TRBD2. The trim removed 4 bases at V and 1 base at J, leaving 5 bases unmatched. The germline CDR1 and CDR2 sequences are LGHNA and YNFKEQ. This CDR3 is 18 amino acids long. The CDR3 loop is CASSPGTSGGGGTDTQYF. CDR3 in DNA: TGTGCCAGCAGCCCAGGGACTAGCGGGGGGGGTGGCACAGATACGCAGTATTTT.

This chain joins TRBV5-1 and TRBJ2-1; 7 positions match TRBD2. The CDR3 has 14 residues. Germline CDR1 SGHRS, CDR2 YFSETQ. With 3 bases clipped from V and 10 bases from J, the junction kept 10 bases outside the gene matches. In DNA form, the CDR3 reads TGCGCCAGCAGCTCAATATCAACTAGCGAAGAGCAGTTCTTC. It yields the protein CASSSISTSEEQFF.

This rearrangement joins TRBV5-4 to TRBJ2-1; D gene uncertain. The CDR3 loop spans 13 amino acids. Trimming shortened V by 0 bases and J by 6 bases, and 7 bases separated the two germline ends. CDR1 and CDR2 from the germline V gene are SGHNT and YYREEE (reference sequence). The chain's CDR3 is CASSLGQSNEQFF. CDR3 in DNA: TGTGCCAGCAGCTTGGGACAATCCAATGAGCAGTTCTTC.

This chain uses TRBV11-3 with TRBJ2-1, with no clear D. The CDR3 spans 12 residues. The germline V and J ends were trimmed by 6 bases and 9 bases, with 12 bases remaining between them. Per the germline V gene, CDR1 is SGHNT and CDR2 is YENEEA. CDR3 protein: CASRLGSGEQFF. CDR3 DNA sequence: TGTGCCAGCAGACTCGGGTCGGGTGAGCAGTTCTTC. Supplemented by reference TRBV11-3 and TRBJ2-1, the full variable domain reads EAGVVQSPRYKIIEKKQPVAFWCNPISGHNTLYWYLQNLGQGPELLIRYENEEAVDDSQLPKDRFSAERLKGVDSTLKIQPAELGDSAVYLCASRLGSGEQFFGPGTRLTVL.

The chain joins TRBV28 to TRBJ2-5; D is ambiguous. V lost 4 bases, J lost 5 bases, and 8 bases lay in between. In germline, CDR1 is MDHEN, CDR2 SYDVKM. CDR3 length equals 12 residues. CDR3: CASSWPRETQYF. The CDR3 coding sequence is TGTGCCAGCAGTTGGCCACGCGAGACCCAGTACTTC.

The CDR3 sequence is CASSFFMAGEKLFF. The DNA for the CDR3 is TGTGCCAGCAGCTTTTTTATGGCGGGCGAAAAACTGTTTTTT. The chain joins TRBV5-5 to TRBJ1-4; unclear D gene. This CDR3 contains 14 residues. Looked up from germline, CDR1 is SGHKS and CDR2 is YYEKEE (reference sequence). V dropped 2 bases and J dropped 8 bases, with 13 bases sitting between them. The full variable domain, in which reference TRBV5-5 and TRBJ1-4 provide the parts outside the CDR3, is DAGVTQSPTHLIKTRGQQVTLRCSPISGHKSVSWYQQVLGQGPQFIFQYYEKEERGRGNFPDRFSARQFPNYSSELNVNALLLGDSALYLCASSFFMAGEKLFFGSGTQLSVL.

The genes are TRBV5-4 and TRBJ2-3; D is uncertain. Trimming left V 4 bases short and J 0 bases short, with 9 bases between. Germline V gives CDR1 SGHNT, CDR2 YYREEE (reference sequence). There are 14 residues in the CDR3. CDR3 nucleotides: TGTGCCAGCAGCCCAAGATCAAGCACAGATACGCAGTATTTT. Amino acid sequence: CASSPRSSTDTQYF.

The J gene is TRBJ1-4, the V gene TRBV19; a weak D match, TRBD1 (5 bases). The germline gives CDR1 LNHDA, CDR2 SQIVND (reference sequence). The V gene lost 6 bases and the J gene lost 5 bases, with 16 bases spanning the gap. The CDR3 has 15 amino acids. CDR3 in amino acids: CASSDLTAGNEKLFF. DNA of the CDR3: TGTGCCAGTAGCGATTTGACAGCCGGGAATGAAAAACTGTTTTTT. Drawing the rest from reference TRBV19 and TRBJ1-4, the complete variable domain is DGGITQSPKYLFRKEGQNVTLSCEQNLNHDAMYWYRQDPGQGLRLIYYSQIVNDFQKGDIAEGYSVSREKKESFPLTVTSAQKNPTAFYLCASSDLTAGNEKLFFGSGTQLSVL.

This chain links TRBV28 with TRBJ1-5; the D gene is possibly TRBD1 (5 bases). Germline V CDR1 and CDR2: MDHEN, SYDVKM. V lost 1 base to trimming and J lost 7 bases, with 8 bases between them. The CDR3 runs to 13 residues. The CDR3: CASSLLGGQPQHF. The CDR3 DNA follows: TGTGCCAGCAGTTTATTGGGGGGACAGCCCCAGCATTTT.

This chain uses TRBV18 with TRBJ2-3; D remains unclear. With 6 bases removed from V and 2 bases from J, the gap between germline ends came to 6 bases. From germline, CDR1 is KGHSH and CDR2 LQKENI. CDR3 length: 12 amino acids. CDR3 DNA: TGTGCCAGCTCTTTACTCACAGATACGCAGTATTTT. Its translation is CASSLLTDTQYF.

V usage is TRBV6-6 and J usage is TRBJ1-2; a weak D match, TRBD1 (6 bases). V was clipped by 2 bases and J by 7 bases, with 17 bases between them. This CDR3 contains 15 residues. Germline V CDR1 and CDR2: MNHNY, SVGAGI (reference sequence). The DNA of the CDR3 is TGTGCCAGCAGTTACACAACAGGGTCGGTTAGTGGCTACACCTTC. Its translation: CASSYTTGSVSGYTF.

CDR3 DNA: TGTGCCAGCAGTGAAAGGGAGGAAAACACCATATATTTT. It codes for CASSEREENTIYF. The chain recombines TRBV6-1 with TRBJ1-3; D gene uncertain. This CDR3 is built from 13 residues. CDR1 is MNHNS, CDR2 SASEGT, per germline. Trimming left V 2 bases short and J 6 bases short, with 8 bases between.

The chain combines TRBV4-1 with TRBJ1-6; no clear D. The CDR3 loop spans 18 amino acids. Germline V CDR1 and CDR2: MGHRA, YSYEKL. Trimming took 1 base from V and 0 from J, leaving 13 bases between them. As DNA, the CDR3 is TGCGCCAGCAGCCAAGGTAGTCTCGGTAGCTCCTATAATTCACCCCTCCACTTT. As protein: CASSQGSLGSSYNSPLHF.

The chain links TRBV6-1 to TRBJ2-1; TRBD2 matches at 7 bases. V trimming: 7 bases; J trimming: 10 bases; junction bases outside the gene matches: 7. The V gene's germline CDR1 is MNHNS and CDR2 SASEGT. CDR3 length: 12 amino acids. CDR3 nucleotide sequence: TGTGCCAGCACTGACTTGGGGGGGGAGCAGTTCTTC. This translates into CASTDLGGEQFF.

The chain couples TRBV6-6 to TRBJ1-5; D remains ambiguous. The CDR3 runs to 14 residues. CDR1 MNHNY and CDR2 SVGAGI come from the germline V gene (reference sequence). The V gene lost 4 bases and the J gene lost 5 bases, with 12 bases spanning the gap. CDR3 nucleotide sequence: TGTGCCAGCAGTTCACCAGGTTATCATCAGCCCCAGCATTTT. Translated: CASSSPGYHQPQHF.

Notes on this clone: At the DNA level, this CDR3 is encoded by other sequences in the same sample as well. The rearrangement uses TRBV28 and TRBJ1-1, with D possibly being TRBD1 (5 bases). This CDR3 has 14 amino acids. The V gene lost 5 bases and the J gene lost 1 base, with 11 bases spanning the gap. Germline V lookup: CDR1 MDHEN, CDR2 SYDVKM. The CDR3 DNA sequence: TGTGCCAGCAGTCTTTGGGGGGGGAACACTGAAGCTTTCTTT. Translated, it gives CASSLWGGNTEAFF.

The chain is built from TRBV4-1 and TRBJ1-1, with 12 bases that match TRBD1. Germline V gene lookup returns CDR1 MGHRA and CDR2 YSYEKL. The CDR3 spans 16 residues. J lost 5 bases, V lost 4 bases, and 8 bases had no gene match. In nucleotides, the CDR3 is TGCGCCAGCAGCCGGGGGACAGGGGGCGCGAGGACTGAAGCTTTCTTT. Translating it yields CASSRGTGGARTEAFF.

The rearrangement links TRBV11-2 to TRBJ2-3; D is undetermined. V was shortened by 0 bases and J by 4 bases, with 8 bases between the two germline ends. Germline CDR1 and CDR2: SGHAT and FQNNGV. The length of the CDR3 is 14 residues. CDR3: CASSLEQAADTQYF. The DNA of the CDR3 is TGTGCCAGCAGCTTAGAACAAGCTGCAGATACGCAGTATTTT.

The CDR3 sequence is CASRNTEAFF. The CDR3 DNA is TGTGCCAGCCGGAACACTGAAGCTTTCTTT. The gene calls are TRBV6-6 and TRBJ1-1, with no clear D. The CDR3 length is 10 residues. Germline V gives CDR1 MNHNY, CDR2 SVGAGI (reference sequence). The V and J ends lost 8 bases and 1 base respectively, with 2 bases between them.

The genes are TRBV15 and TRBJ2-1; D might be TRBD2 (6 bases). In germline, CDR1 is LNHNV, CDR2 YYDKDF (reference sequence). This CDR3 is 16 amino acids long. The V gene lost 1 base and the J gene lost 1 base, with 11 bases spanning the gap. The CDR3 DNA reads TGTGCCACCAGCAGAGGGGGAGGACCATCCTACAATGAGCAGTTCTTC. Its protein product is CATSRGGGPSYNEQFF. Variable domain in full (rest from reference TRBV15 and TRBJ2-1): DAMVIQNPRYQVTQFGKPVTLSCSQTLNHNVMYWYQQKSSQAPKLLFHYYDKDFNNEADTPDNFQSRRPNTSFCFLDIRSPGLGDTAMYLCATSRGGGPSYNEQFFGPGTRLTVL.